Reported below is one TCR beta chain. By share, this clone ranks as medium-sized (0.01 to 0.1%). This receptor's antigen is unknown. No base qualities exist here, and no much larger clone lies one base off it. The sample belongs to a study of immune evolution from preneoplasia to lung adenocarcinoma (dated by TCRdb to about 2021). Regarding the complete study: No AAH lesions showed HLA loss of heterozygosity, compared with around 7% of AIS, around 16% of MIA and approximately 34% of ADC lesions. The sample size was set by how many specimens were available, not by a prior power calculation. According to the study, over a hundred samples went through TCR sequencing. The overall cohort was made up of around 57 patients with pulmonary nodules who had surgical resection. Class I HLA alleles were inferred from exome data with POLYSOLVER, and allele-specific HLA loss was detected with LOHHLA. A total of some 53 patients contributed TCR sequencing data. The study combined immune gene expression, TCR sequencing and multiplex immunofluorescence to profile immune contexture across lung adenocarcinoma precursors and invasive adenocarcinoma. Whole exome sequencing and methylation data from the same cohort of nodules were integrated with the immune data. Resected precursor lesions (AAH, AIS, MIA) and invasive adenocarcinomas were compared with paired morphologically normal lung tissue.

TCR beta CDR3 regions were sequenced from DNA using the immunoSEQ hsTCRbeta Kit. In the original analysis: TCR sequencing data were analysed with the ImmunoSEQ Analyzer. T cell clonality was calculated on productive rearrangements as 1 minus Pielou's evenness. T cell diversity was measured with the inverse Simpson index on productive templates. T cell density was defined as TCR beta template counts normalized to usable DNA, with usable DNA estimated by amplification and sequencing of housekeeping genes. Two-sided Kruskal-Wallis tests were used to compare TCR metrics between histologic stages. TCRdb limited this immuneACCESS table to in-frame rearrangements with V and J called. A share of clones is missing; checked studies link under half to unresolved V genes, and the rest is unexplained. Clone size and V and J calls were adopted from that table, with D and trimming inferred from the DNA. This sample has 35,000 to 40,000 clones in its table, and roughly 68% of those were observed once. Around 6.5% of the sample comes from the top ten.

The germline V gene yields SGHTA for CDR1 and FQGNSA for CDR2. Including cysteine and phenylalanine, the CDR3 has 17 amino acids. The only DNA kept is the CDR3, 51 bases in frame from the first base. Trimming takes 2 bases from V and 0 bases from J, and the germline ends sit 13 bases apart. Points the paper makes about the study in general: Normal lung had the highest top T cell clone frequencies, which appeared to decline progressively from AAH through AIS, MIA and invasive adenocarcinoma. KRAS-mutant nodules showed the highest T cell clonality compared with EGFR-mutant or double wild-type lesions. Because every patient came from Japan and China, how well the results apply to Western populations was uncertain. The findings were based on association rather than direct causation, and larger cohorts with long-term follow-up and longitudinal biopsies were deemed needed. Normal lung showed the highest clonality, whereas later-stage lesions appeared to have higher T cell density and diversity but lower clonality.

The patients had resection in Japan or China between about 2013 and 2018. Two lung cancer pathologists independently confirmed the histologic diagnosis of each case on H&E slides. To enrich premalignant or tumor cells for nucleic acid extraction, macro-dissection was performed after pathologic assessment. The AllPrep DNA/RNA FFPE Kit was used to isolate DNA from FFPE tissue. Sequencing was done on a sample of FFPE invasive lung adenocarcinoma tissue. This specimen's cell subset or site label, per the study, means: frankly invasive lung adenocarcinoma (ADC). The chain was built from TRBV7-2 and TRBJ2-2, with the D gene not clear enough to name. This TCR was sampled from a person in their sixties with lung adenocarcinoma. Read as DNA, the sequence is TGTGCCAGCAGCTTAAGTCCGACTGGAACGAACACCGGGGAGCTGTTTTTT. This encodes CASSLSPTGTNTGELFF.